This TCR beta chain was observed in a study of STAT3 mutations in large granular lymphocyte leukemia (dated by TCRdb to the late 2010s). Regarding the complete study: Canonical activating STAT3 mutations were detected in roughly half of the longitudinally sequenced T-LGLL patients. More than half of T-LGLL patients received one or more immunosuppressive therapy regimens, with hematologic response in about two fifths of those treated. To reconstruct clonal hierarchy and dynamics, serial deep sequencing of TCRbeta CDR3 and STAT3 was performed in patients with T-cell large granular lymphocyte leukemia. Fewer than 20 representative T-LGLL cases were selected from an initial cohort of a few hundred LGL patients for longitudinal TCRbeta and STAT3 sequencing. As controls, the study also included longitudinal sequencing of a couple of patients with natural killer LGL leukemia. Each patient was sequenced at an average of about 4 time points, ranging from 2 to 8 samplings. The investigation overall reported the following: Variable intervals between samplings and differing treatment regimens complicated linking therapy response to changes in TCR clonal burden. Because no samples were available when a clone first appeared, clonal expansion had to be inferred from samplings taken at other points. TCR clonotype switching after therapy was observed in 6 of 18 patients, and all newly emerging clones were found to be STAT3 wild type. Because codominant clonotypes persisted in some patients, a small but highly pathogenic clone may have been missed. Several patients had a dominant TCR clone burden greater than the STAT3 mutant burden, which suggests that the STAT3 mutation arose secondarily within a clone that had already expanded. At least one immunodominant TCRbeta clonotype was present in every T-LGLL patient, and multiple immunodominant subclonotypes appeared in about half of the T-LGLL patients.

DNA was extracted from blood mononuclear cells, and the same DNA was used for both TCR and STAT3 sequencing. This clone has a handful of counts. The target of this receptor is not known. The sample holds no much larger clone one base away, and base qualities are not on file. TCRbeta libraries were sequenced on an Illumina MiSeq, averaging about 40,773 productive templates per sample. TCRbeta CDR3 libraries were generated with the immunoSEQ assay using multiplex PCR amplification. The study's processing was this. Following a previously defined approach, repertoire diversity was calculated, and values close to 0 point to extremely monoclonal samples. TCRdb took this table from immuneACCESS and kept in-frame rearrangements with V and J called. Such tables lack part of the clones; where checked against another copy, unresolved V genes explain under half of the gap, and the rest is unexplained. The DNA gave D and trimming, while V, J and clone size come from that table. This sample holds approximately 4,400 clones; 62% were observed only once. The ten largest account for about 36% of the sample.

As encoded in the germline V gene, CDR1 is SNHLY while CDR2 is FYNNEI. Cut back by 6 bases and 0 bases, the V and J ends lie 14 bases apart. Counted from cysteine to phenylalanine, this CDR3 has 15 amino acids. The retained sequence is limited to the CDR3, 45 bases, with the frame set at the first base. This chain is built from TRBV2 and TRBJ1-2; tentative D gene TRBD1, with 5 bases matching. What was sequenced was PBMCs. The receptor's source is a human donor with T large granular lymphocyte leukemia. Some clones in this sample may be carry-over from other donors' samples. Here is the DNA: TGTGCCAGCAGCCATCCAGGGCGTTCTAACTATGGCTACACCTTC. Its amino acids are CASSHPGRSNYGYTF. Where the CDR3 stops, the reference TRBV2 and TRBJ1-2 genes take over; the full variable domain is EPEVTQTPSHQVTQMGQEVILRCVPISNHLYFYWYRQILGQKVEFLVSFYNNEISEKSEIFDDQFSVERPDGSNFTLKIRSTKLEDSAMYFCASSHPGRSNYGYTFGSGTRLTVV.